The 20 T cell receptor beta chains below all came from one sample that was sequenced in a study of identical twins. TCRdb called the 5' RACE reads again in MiXCR, with one record for every CDR3 protein. Of 540,000 or so distinct CDR3 sequences in the sample, about a fifth were seen once. In addition, the sample was reused for a study of yellow fever vaccine responses in identical twins.

Material: CD4+ T cells sorted from blood. The source of these receptors is a woman younger than 35 in good health.

The V and J genes are TRBV2 and TRBJ2-3; 12 nucleotides agree with TRBD2. The CDR3 totals 14 residues. Germline loops: CDR1 SNHLY, CDR2 FYNNEI. J lost 3 bases, V lost 8 bases, and 3 bases had no gene match. The CDR3 protein is CASGLAGFTDTQYF. As DNA, the CDR3 is TGTGCCAGCGGACTAGCGGGATTTACAGATACGCAGTATTTT.

The chain carries TRBV7-8 and TRBJ2-1, with TRBD1 identical over 11 bases. Germline CDR1 is SGHVS and CDR2 is FQNEAQ. The length of the CDR3 is 15 residues. The trim removed 4 bases at V and 7 bases at J, leaving 6 bases unmatched. Written as DNA, the CDR3 is TGTGCCAGCAGCTCAGGACAGGGGGCTATAAATGAGCAGTTCTTC. Translated: CASSSGQGAINEQFF.

The table lists this clonotype with a few counts. The chain is built from TRBV10-3 and TRBJ2-7, with D unclear. Germline V gene lookup returns CDR1 ENHRY and CDR2 SYGVKD. The CDR3 runs to 15 residues. Trimming removed 0 bases at V and 3 bases at J, with 12 bases between. The CDR3 is CAISESRRTHYEQYF. As DNA, the CDR3 is TGTGCCATCAGTGAGTCTCGTAGGACCCACTACGAGCAGTACTTC.

This clonotype has only a few counts. V usage is TRBV12-3 or TRBV12-4 and J usage is TRBJ1-3; D remains unclear. The ends were cut back, 6 bases at V and 8 bases at J, with 14 bases in the middle. The CDR3 has 13 residues. Here the CDR3 DNA reads TGTGCCAGCAGCTTGCCCCTTTTGGACACCATATATTTT. As protein: CASSLPLLDTIYF.

The chain employs TRBV20-1 and TRBJ2-2; no reliable D call. The CDR3 has 16 amino acids. Germline lookup yields CDR1 DFQATT and CDR2 SNEGSKA (reference sequence). Trimming removed 6 bases at V and 1 base at J, with 18 bases between. CDR3 loop: CSATYARVENTGELFF. CDR3 bases: TGCAGTGCAACTTACGCCCGGGTAGAGAACACCGGGGAGCTGTTTTTT.

The rearrangement joins TRBV20-1 to TRBJ1-5, with TRBD1 as a possible D gene (5 bases). CDR3 length: 15 residues. Trimming pared 5 bases from V and 0 bases from J, leaving 14 bases between. In germline, CDR1 is DFQATT, CDR2 SNEGSKA (reference sequence). CDR3 coding DNA: TGCAGTGCTCCCCTCGGGGGGTCTAGCAATCAGCCCCAGCATTTT. As protein: CSAPLGGSSNQPQHF.

This clonotype came up a few times. The CDR3 region is CASSPDSSISGANVLTF. The CDR3, as DNA: TGTGCCAGCTCACCGGACAGTTCCATCTCTGGGGCCAACGTCCTGACTTTC. This sequence joins TRBV18 and TRBJ2-6; TRBD1 is a possible D gene (6 bases). CDR1 is KGHSH, CDR2 LQKENI, per germline. This CDR3 has 17 amino acids. Trimming shortened V by 3 bases and J by 0 bases, and 12 bases separated the two germline ends.

This clonotype was found a few times. The chain joins TRBV3-1 to TRBJ2-7; D might be TRBD1 (5 bases). Trimming left V 0 bases short and J 5 bases short, with 17 bases between. Germline V gene lookup returns CDR1 LGHDT and CDR2 YNNKEL (reference sequence). The CDR3 has 16 amino acids. CDR3 sequence (DNA): TGTGCCAGCAGCCAAGATCGAAACAGGAGTATCGACGAGCAGTACTTC. Amino acids: CASSQDRNRSIDEQYF.

This chain's CDR3 is CASTRAGGAGEKLFF. The CDR3 DNA follows: TGTGCCAGCACCCGAGCAGGGGGCGCAGGCGAAAAACTGTTTTTT. The V call is TRBV12-3 or TRBV12-4, the J call TRBJ1-4; 8 bases map to TRBD1. CDR3 length: 15 residues. Germline trimming cut 7 bases from V and 8 bases from J; bases unmatched to any gene: 12.

In its sample, this clonotype was seen a few times. The V and J genes are TRBV28 and TRBJ2-7, with no clear D. The CDR3 consists of 12 residues. CDR1 MDHEN and CDR2 SYDVKM come from the germline V gene. The V end lost 2 bases, the J end lost 6 bases, and 8 bases lay between the germline ends. CDR3 DNA: TGTGCCAGCAGTTTAGAGATAGGCGAGCAGTACTTC. It codes for CASSLEIGEQYF.

The chain uses TRBV4-1 and TRBJ2-7, with D possibly being TRBD2 (5 bases). Trimming shortened V by 2 bases and J by 5 bases, and 13 bases separated the two germline ends. The germline V gene encodes CDR1 MGHRA and CDR2 YSYEKL. This CDR3 has 14 amino acids. CDR3 DNA: TGCGCCAGCAGCCAACCCGGGAAAGGGCACGAGCAGTACGTC. It translates to CASSQPGKGHEQYV.

The chain uses TRBV12-3 or TRBV12-4 and TRBJ2-3; D may be TRBD2 (7 bases). This CDR3 contains 16 residues. V gave up 0 bases and J gave up 6 bases, with 16 bases separating them. The CDR3 loop is CASSLARHGGRDTQYF. The CDR3 bases are TGTGCCAGCAGTTTAGCGCGCCACGGGGGGCGCGATACGCAGTATTTT.

The sample holds a few counts of this clonotype. CDR3: CASSPRGTHNEQFF. CDR3 in DNA: TGCGCCAGCAGCCCGCGTGGGACACACAATGAGCAGTTCTTC. J is TRBJ2-1 and V is TRBV4-1; a weak D match, TRBD1 (6 bases). V was pared by 4 bases and J by 5 bases, with 12 bases between. The CDR3 has 14 amino acids. Germline-derived CDR1 and CDR2 are MGHRA and YSYEKL.

This clonotype was observed a handful of times. V and J are TRBV7-9 and TRBJ2-1; 8 bases map to TRBD1. The CDR3 runs 16 residues. The V gene's germline CDR1 is SEHNR and CDR2 FQNEAQ (reference sequence). J lost 0 bases, V lost 5 bases, and 6 bases had no gene match. The CDR3 reads CASSQGAQSSYNEQFF. The DNA of the CDR3 is TGTGCCAGCAGCCAGGGGGCCCAGAGCTCCTACAATGAGCAGTTCTTC.

This chain joins TRBV5-1 and TRBJ2-2; 7 bases agree with TRBD1. With 2 bases clipped from V and 7 bases from J, the junction kept 5 bases outside the gene matches. Looked up from germline, CDR1 is SGHRS and CDR2 is YFSETQ. The CDR3 is 14 residues long. The DNA for the CDR3 is TGCGCCAGCAGCTTAACAGGGGTTGACGGGGAGCTGTTTTTT. The encoded protein is CASSLTGVDGELFF.

The chain has TRBV6-5 and TRBJ1-5, with 9 bases that match TRBD1. Germline CDR1 is MNHEY and CDR2 is SVGAGI. CDR3 size: 14 residues. The junction had 5 bases not matched to a gene; V was cut back by 4 bases and J by 7 bases. This CDR3 reads CASSLQGARQPQHF. The CDR3 DNA reads TGTGCCAGCAGTTTACAGGGGGCTCGGCAGCCCCAGCATTTT.

In its sample, this clonotype was seen a few times. This chain links TRBV12-3 or TRBV12-4 with TRBJ2-2; D is undetermined. The CDR3 covers 12 residues. Trimming took off 2 bases at V and 7 bases at J, with 5 bases between the two ends. CDR3 loop: CASSLTRGELFF. The CDR3 DNA reads as TGTGCCAGCAGTTTAACCCGCGGGGAGCTGTTTTTT.

This clonotype was detected a few times. The chain joins TRBV7-3 to TRBJ2-1, with 9 bases fitting TRBD2. Germline CDR1 is SGHTA and CDR2 is FQGTGA. J was trimmed by 10 bases and V by 6 bases; bases with no gene match: 7. The CDR3 is 13 residues long. This chain's CDR3 is CASSFSGRGEQFF. The CDR3 region has the DNA TGTGCCAGCAGTTTTAGCGGGAGAGGCGAGCAGTTCTTC.

The chain joins TRBV12-3 or TRBV12-4 to TRBJ1-5; 8 positions agree with TRBD1. After removal of 5 bases from V and 2 bases from J, the junction contained 5 bases not matched to a gene. This CDR3 comprises 15 residues. The CDR3 DNA reads as TGTGCCAGCAGTCGATCGACAGGGGGCAATCAGCCCCAGCATTTT. This encodes CASSRSTGGNQPQHF.

This clonotype was found a few times. The chain uses TRBV29-1 and TRBJ2-5; D is possibly TRBD1 (6 bases). Trimming took off 7 bases at V and 4 bases at J, with 22 bases between the two ends. Germline CDR1 and CDR2: SQVTM and ANQGSEA. The CDR3 sequence is 15 residues long. The chain's CDR3 is CSAKPGPSRGETQYF. As DNA, the CDR3 is TGCAGCGCTAAACCGGGACCAAGCAGGGGAGAGACCCAGTACTTC.